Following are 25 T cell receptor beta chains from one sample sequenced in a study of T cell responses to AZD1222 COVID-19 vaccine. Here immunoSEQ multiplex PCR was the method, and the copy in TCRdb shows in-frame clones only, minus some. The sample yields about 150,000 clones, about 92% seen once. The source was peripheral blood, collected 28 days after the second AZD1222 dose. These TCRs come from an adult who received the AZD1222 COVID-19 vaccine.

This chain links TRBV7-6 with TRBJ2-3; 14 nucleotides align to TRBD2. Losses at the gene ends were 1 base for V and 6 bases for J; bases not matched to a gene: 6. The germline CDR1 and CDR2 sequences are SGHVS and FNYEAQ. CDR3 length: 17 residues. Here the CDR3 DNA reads TGTGCCAGCAGCTTAGGAGGGACTAGCGGGAGATTGGATACGCAGTATTTT. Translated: CASSLGGTSGRLDTQYF.

The CDR3 bases are TGTGCCAGCAGTTACTCGAAAGGAGGGGTCGAGCAGTTCTTC. Amino acids: CASSYSKGGVEQFF. The chain carries TRBV6-5 and TRBJ2-1; D is possibly TRBD2 (6 bases). The germline V and J ends were trimmed by 0 bases and 10 bases, with 13 bases remaining between them. Germline V gives CDR1 MNHEY, CDR2 SVGAGI. This CDR3 is 14 amino acids long.

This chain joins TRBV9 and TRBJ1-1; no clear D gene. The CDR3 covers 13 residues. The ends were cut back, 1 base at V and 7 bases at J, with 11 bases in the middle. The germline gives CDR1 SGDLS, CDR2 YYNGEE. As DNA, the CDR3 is TGTGCCAGCAGCGTAAGTCCCCAGTTTGAAGCTTTCTTT. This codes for CASSVSPQFEAFF.

CDR3 region: CASRPDGGPLHF. DNA for the CDR3: TGTGCCAGCAGACCAGACGGCGGACCCCTCCACTTT. V usage is TRBV27 and J usage is TRBJ1-6; D remains ambiguous. V was pared by 6 bases and J by 12 bases, with 12 bases between. The V gene's germline CDR1 is MNHEY and CDR2 SMNVEV (reference sequence). The CDR3 has 12 amino acids.

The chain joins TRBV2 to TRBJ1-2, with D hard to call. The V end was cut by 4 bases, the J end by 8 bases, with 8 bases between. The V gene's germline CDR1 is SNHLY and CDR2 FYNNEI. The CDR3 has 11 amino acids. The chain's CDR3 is CASSGIWGYTF. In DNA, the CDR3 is TGTGCCAGCAGTGGAATTTGGGGCTACACCTTC.

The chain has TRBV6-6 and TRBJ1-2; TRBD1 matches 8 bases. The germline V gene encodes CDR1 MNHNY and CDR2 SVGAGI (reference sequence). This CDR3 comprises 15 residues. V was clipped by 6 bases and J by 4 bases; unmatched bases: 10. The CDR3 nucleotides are TGTGCCAGCAGGTTGACAGGGGCCGATGGCTATGGCTACACCTTC. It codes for CASRLTGADGYGYTF.

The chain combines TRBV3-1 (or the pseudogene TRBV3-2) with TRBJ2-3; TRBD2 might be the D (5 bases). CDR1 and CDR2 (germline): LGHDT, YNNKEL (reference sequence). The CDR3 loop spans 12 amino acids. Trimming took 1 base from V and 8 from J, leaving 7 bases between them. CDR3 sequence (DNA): TGTGCCAGCAGCCAAGCTGAGGGTACGCAGTATTTT. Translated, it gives CASSQAEGTQYF.

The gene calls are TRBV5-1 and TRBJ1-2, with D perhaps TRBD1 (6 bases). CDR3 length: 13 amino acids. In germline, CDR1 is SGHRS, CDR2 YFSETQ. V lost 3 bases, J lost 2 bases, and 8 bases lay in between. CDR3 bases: TGCGCCAGCAGCTACAGGGAGAACTATGGCTACACCTTC. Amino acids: CASSYRENYGYTF. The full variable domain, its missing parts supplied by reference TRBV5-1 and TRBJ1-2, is KAGVTQTPRYLIKTRGQQVTLSCSPISGHRSVSWYQQTPGQGLQFLFEYFSETQRNKGNFPGRFSGRQFSNSRSEMNVSTLELGDSALYLCASSYRENYGYTFGSGTRLTVV.

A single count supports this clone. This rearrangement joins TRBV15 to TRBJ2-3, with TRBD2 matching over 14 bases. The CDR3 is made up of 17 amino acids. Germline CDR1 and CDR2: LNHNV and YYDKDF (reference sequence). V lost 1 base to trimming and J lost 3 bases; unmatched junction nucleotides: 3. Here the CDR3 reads CATSRGTSGRSTDTQYF. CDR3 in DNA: TGTGCCACCAGCAGAGGGACTAGCGGGAGGTCTACAGATACGCAGTATTTT.

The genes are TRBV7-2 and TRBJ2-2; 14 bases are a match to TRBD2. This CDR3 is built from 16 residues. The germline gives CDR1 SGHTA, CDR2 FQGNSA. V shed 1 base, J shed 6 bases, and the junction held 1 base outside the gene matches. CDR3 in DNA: TGTGCCAGCAGCTTAGGGGGACTAGCGGGAGCCGGGGAGCTGTTTTTT. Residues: CASSLGGLAGAGELFF. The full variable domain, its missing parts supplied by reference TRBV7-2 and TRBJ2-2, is GAGVSQSPSNKVTEKGKDVELRCDPISGHTALYWYRQSLGQGLEFLIYFQGNSAPDKSGLPSDRFSAERTGGSVSTLTIQRTQQEDSAVYLCASSLGGLAGAGELFFGEGSRLTVL.

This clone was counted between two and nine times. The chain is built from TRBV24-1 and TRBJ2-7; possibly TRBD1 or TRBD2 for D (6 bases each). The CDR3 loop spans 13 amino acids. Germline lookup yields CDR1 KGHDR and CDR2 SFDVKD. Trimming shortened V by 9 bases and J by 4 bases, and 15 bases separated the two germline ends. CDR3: CATSSGAIYEQYF. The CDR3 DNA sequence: TGTGCCACCTCGTCGGGGGCTATTTACGAGCAGTACTTC.

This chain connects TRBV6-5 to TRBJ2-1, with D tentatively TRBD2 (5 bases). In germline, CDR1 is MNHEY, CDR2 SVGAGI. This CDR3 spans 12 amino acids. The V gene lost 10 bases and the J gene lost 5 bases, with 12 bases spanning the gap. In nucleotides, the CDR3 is TGTGCCACCCCGCGGGTAAACAATGAGCAGTTCTTC. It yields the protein CATPRVNNEQFF.

CDR3 protein: CASSPLKAGSVDEQFF. In DNA, the CDR3 is TGTGCCAGCTCACCACTAAAGGCGGGATCCGTGGATGAGCAGTTCTTC. The V and J genes are TRBV18 and TRBJ2-1, with a possible D match to TRBD2 (6 bases). The CDR3 is 16 residues long. The V end lost 1 base, the J end lost 8 bases, and 18 bases lay between the germline ends. Germline loops: CDR1 KGHSH, CDR2 LQKENI.

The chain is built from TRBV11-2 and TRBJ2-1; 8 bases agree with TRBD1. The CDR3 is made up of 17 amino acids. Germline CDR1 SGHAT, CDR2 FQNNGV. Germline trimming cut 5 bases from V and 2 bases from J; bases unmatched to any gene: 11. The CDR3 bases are TGTGCCAGCAGCCCTCACGGGGCAGGGGGCCCCTACAATGAGCAGTTCTTC. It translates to CASSPHGAGGPYNEQFF. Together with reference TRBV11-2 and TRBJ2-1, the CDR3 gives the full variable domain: EAGVAQSPRYKIIEKRQSVAFWCNPISGHATLYWYQQILGQGPKLLIQFQNNGVVDDSQLPKDRFSAERLKGVDSTLKIQPAKLEDSAVYLCASSPHGAGGPYNEQFFGPGTRLTVL.

The DNA of the CDR3 is TGTGCCAGCAGTTTCCTCCCACACGGGGGATTTAGCGGGAGTATACAAGAGACCCAGTACTTC. Translation gives CASSFLPHGGFSGSIQETQYF. The gene calls are TRBV28 and TRBJ2-5; TRBD2 matches 9 bases. Germline V CDR1 and CDR2: MDHEN, SYDVKM. Trimming removed 3 bases from V and 2 bases from J; junction bases left unmatched: 22. The CDR3 has 21 amino acids. The whole variable domain, filled in from reference TRBV28 and TRBJ2-5, reads DVKVTQSSRYLVKRTGEKVFLECVQDMDHENMFWYRQDPGLGLRLIYFSYDVKMKEKGDIPEGYSVSREKKERFSLILESASTNQTSMYLCASSFLPHGGFSGSIQETQYFGPGTRLLVL.

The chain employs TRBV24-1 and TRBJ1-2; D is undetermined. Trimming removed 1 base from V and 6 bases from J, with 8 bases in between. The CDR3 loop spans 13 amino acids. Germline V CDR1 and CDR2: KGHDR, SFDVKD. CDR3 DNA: TGTGCCACCAGTGATTTTCGGGGAGATGGCTACACCTTC. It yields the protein CATSDFRGDGYTF.

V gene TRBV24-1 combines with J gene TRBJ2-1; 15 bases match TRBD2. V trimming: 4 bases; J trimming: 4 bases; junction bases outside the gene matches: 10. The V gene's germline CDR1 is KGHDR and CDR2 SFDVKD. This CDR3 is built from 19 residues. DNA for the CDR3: TGTGCCACCAGTGACCGCGGACTAGCGGGAGGGGTTTTATACAATGAGCAGTTCTTC. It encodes CATSDRGLAGGVLYNEQFF.

Written as DNA, the CDR3 is TGTGCCAGCAGTTACTCCCTTCGGACAAGCAAAGGCTCCCAGTACTTC. This sequence encodes CASSYSLRTSKGSQYF. V is TRBV6-2 or TRBV6-3 and J is TRBJ2-5; D may be TRBD1 (5 bases). The V gene lost 0 bases and the J gene lost 9 bases, with 20 bases spanning the gap. The CDR3 is 16 amino acids. From germline, CDR1 is MNHEY and CDR2 SVGEGT.

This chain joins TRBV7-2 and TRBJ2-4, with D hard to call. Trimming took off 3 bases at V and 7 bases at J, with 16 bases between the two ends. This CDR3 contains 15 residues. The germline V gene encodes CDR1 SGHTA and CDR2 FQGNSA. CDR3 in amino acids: CASSFFPRNSNIQYF. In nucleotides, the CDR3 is TGTGCCAGCAGCTTCTTCCCCCGTAACTCCAACATTCAGTACTTC.

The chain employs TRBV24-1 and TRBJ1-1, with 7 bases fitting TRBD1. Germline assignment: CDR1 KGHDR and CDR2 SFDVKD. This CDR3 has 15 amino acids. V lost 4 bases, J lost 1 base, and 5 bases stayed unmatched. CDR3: CATSDPTGSNTEAFF. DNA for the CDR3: TGTGCCACCAGTGACCCGACAGGGTCGAACACTGAAGCTTTCTTT.

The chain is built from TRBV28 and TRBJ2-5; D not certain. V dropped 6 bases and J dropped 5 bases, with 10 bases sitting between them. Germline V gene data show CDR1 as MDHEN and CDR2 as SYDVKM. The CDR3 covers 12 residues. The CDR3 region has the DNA TGTGCCAGCAGGGGTCCCCCGGAGACCCAGTACTTC. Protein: CASRGPPETQYF.

Here the CDR3 DNA reads TGTGCCAGCAGCTTAGCAGTTTCCAGGGGACAAGCCTATGGCTACACCTTC. This gives the protein CASSLAVSRGQAYGYTF. V and J are TRBV7-8 and TRBJ1-2, with D tentatively TRBD1 (6 bases). Germline loops: CDR1 SGHVS, CDR2 FQNEAQ. CDR3 length: 17 residues. The ends were cut back, 0 bases at V and 4 bases at J, with 18 bases in the middle. Filled out from reference TRBV7-8 and TRBJ1-2, the complete variable domain reads GAGVSQSPRYKVAKRGQDVALRCDPISGHVSLFWYQQALGQGPEFLTYFQNEAQLDKSGLPSDRFFAERPEGSVSTLKIQRTQQEDSAVYLCASSLAVSRGQAYGYTFGSGTRLTVV.

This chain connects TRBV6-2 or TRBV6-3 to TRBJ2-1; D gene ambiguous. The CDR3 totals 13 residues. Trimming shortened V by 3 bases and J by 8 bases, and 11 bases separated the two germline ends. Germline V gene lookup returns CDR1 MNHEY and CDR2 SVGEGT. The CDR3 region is CASSYYLGDEQFF. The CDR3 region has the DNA TGTGCCAGCAGTTATTACCTAGGCGATGAGCAGTTCTTC.

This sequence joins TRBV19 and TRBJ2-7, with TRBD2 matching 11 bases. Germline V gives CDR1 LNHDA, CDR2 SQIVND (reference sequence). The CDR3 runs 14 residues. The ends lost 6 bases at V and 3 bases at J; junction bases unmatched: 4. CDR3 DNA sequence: TGTGCCAGTAGACAACTAGCGGGAGACTACGAGCAGTACTTC. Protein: CASRQLAGDYEQYF.

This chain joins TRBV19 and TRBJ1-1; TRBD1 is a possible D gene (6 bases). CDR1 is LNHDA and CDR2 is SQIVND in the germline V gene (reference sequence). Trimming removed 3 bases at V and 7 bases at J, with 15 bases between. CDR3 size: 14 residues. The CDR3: CASSMSTGGLEAFF. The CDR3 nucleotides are TGTGCCAGTAGTATGTCGACAGGCGGGCTTGAAGCTTTCTTT.